Shown below are 21 T cell receptor beta chains from a single sample sequenced in a study of T cells in Graves' hyperthyroidism and ophthalmopathy. Amplification of TCR beta CDR3 regions was performed using RNA transcripts as template. Researchers ran a first-round RT-PCR on the TCR CDR3 using the HTBI primer set. TCRdb used MiXCR to reprocess the multiplex PCR reads, holding one entry per CDR3 protein. This table has over 400,000 distinct CDR3 sequences, roughly 23% appearing once. Sequencing was carried out using blood. The receptors here all came from a woman in her sixties or seventies with Graves' ophthalmopathy.

This rearrangement joins TRBV6-1 to TRBJ2-5; the D call may be TRBD1 or TRBD2 (6 bases each). V gave up 10 bases and J gave up 14 bases, with 17 bases separating them. The CDR3 is made up of 10 amino acids. Germline-derived CDR1 and CDR2 are MNHNS and SASEGT. The CDR3 protein is CATWGAGLYF. CDR3 DNA sequence: TGTGCCACTTGGGGGGCGGGGCTCTACTTC.

This clonotype showed up just a few times. The chain carries TRBV20-1 and TRBJ2-7; no firm D call. Per germline, CDR1 DFQATT and CDR2 SNEGSKA (reference sequence). V gave up 6 bases and J gave up 5 bases, with 14 bases separating them. The CDR3 is 12 residues long. In nucleotides, the CDR3 is TGCAGTGCAATCGTTTCGGGTCACGAGCAGTACTTC. It translates to CSAIVSGHEQYF.

This clonotype was seen repeatedly, ten times or more. V usage is TRBV11-2 and J usage is TRBJ2-7; no firm D call. With 0 bases removed from V and 7 bases from J, the gap between germline ends came to 10 bases. CDR1 and CDR2 (germline): SGHAT, FQNNGV. This CDR3 comprises 13 residues. In DNA, the CDR3 is TGTGCCAGCAGCTTAGAGGTCGTGTCAGAGCAGTACTTC. Translating it yields CASSLEVVSEQYF.

The chain combines TRBV19 with TRBJ1-1, with D perhaps matching TRBD1 (5 bases). V dropped 5 bases and J dropped 0 bases, with 10 bases sitting between them. CDR3 length equals 14 residues. Germline V gene lookup returns CDR1 LNHDA and CDR2 SQIVND (reference sequence). The chain's CDR3 is CASSHGGMNTEAFF. In DNA form, the CDR3 reads TGTGCCAGTAGTCACGGGGGGATGAACACTGAAGCTTTCTTT.

Ten or more counts support this clonotype. This chain connects TRBV7-2 to TRBJ2-1; D unresolved. Trimming left V 2 bases short and J 7 bases short, with 6 bases between. The CDR3 spans 12 residues. Germline V gene lookup returns CDR1 SGHTA and CDR2 FQGNSA. The CDR3 coding sequence is TGTGCCAGCAGCTTATTTGCAAATGAGCAGTTCTTC. Its translation: CASSLFANEQFF.

Many counts were recorded for this clonotype. CDR3 protein: CASSFLPGQVTLETQYF. The CDR3 nucleotides are TGTGCCAGCAGTTTCCTACCCGGACAGGTGACGTTGGAGACCCAGTACTTC. The chain employs TRBV6-1 and TRBJ2-5, with 7 bases fitting TRBD1. The CDR3 is 17 amino acids. Germline CDR1 MNHNS, CDR2 SASEGT. The junction had 17 bases not matched to a gene; V was cut back by 5 bases and J by 5 bases.

The V and J genes are TRBV5-1 and TRBJ1-1; tentative D call: TRBD1 (6 bases). The germline V gene encodes CDR1 SGHRS and CDR2 YFSETQ. Trimming shortened V by 6 bases and J by 2 bases, and 14 bases separated the two germline ends. The CDR3 totals 14 residues. The CDR3, as DNA: TGCGCCAGCACCCGACAGGATTTTAACACTGAAGCTTTCTTT. This translates into CASTRQDFNTEAFF.

The J gene is TRBJ1-3, the V gene TRBV7-2; 10 bases map to TRBD1. There are 16 residues in the CDR3. The germline V gene has CDR1 SGHTA and CDR2 FQGNSA. Trimming took 5 bases from V and 2 from J; bases not matched to a gene: 6. CDR3 residues: CASSPTGTGAGNTIYF. CDR3 nucleotide sequence: TGTGCCAGCAGCCCGACCGGGACAGGGGCTGGAAACACCATATATTTT.

This clonotype was found a few times. This sequence joins TRBV6-2 or TRBV6-3 and TRBJ1-3; D is uncertain. Germline assignment: CDR1 MNHEY and CDR2 SVGEGT. V gave up 0 bases and J gave up 0 bases, with 3 bases separating them. The CDR3 consists of 14 residues. CDR3 sequence (DNA): TGTGCCAGCAGTTACTCGCTCTCTGGAAACACCATATATTTT. It yields the protein CASSYSLSGNTIYF.

This clonotype was seen ten or more times. The chain has TRBV3-1 and TRBJ2-7; no firm D call. The germline V gene encodes CDR1 LGHDT and CDR2 YNNKEL (reference sequence). The CDR3 loop spans 11 amino acids. V dropped 5 bases and J dropped 5 bases, with 7 bases sitting between them. CDR3 protein: CASSLSNEQYF. The CDR3 DNA reads TGTGCCAGCAGCTTATCCAACGAGCAGTACTTC.

This CDR3 is CASSVGGQAISYEQYF. The CDR3 DNA sequence: TGTGCCAGCAGCGTAGGAGGACAGGCCATCTCCTACGAGCAGTACTTC. This chain joins TRBV9 and TRBJ2-7; 7 positions agree with TRBD1. Germline V gene lookup returns CDR1 SGDLS and CDR2 YYNGEE. The CDR3 loop spans 16 amino acids. J was trimmed by 0 bases and V by 0 bases; bases with no gene match: 6.

The table lists this clonotype with a few counts. This chain joins TRBV3-1 and TRBJ2-1; TRBD2 agrees at 15 bases. CDR3 size: 16 residues. The germline V gene has CDR1 LGHDT and CDR2 YNNKEL (reference sequence). V lost 2 bases and J lost 7; bases outside the gene matches: 3. The CDR3 DNA is TGTGCCAGCAGCCAAACGGGACTAGCGGGGGGTAATGAGCAGTTCTTC. Encoded protein: CASSQTGLAGGNEQFF.

The chain uses TRBV20-1 and TRBJ2-1, with D possibly being TRBD1 or TRBD2 (5 bases each). V shed 1 base and J shed 6 bases, with 13 bases lying between them. The germline CDR1 and CDR2 sequences are DFQATT and SNEGSKA (reference sequence). The CDR3 contains 14 residues. CDR3 residues: CSARVWDRLNEQFF. The CDR3, as DNA: TGCAGTGCTAGAGTTTGGGACCGCCTCAATGAGCAGTTCTTC.

This clonotype occurred a few times. The chain couples TRBV20-1 to TRBJ1-5; TRBD1 agrees at 10 bases. Germline assignment: CDR1 DFQATT and CDR2 SNEGSKA (reference sequence). The CDR3 is 14 amino acids. V was pared by 5 bases and J by 8 bases, with 9 bases of the junction left unmatched. The CDR3 here is CSAPGQGPEEPQHF. CDR3 sequence (DNA): TGCAGTGCTCCGGGACAGGGGCCCGAAGAGCCCCAGCATTTT.

Of note for this clonotype: A read error may be the cause here, since a much bigger clone is one base away. V and J are TRBV12-3 or TRBV12-4 and TRBJ2-7; a weak D match, TRBD1 (6 bases). The CDR3 has 17 amino acids. Deletions cut 4 bases from V and 4 bases from J, with 23 bases between. The CDR3 reads CASSSAFPSGAIYEQYF. The CDR3 coding sequence is TGTGCCAGCAGTTCCGCCTTCCCGTCAGGGGCCATATACGAGCAGTACTTC.

This clonotype was seen more than once but under ten times. The rearrangement links TRBV5-6 to TRBJ1-1; the match to TRBD1 covers 8 bases. The V gene end was trimmed by 2 bases and the J gene end by 1 base; junction bases not matched to a gene: 4. The CDR3 contains 15 residues. Germline V CDR1 and CDR2: SGHDT, YYEEEE. The CDR3 region has the DNA TGTGCCAGCAGCTTCAGGGGGCGGACGAACACTGAAGCTTTCTTT. This sequence encodes CASSFRGRTNTEAFF.

The chain joins TRBV28 to TRBJ2-1; 7 bases line up with TRBD2. Germline CDR1 is MDHEN and CDR2 is SYDVKM. The CDR3 is 13 residues long. J lost 6 bases, V lost 6 bases, and 5 bases had no gene match. The CDR3 here is CASSGLVPNEQFF. CDR3 nucleotide sequence: TGTGCCAGCAGCGGACTAGTCCCCAATGAGCAGTTCTTC.

Only a few counts were recorded for this clonotype. One end of the junction is discordant with germline, which a read error may explain. The CDR3 reads CASSYSPPGRSSGNTTYF. The DNA of the CDR3 is TGTGCCAGCAGTTATTCCCCCCCGGGACGTAGCTCTGGAAACACCACATATTTT. The genes are TRBV27 and TRBJ1-3; D is perhaps TRBD1 (5 bases). The CDR3 has 18 residues. CDR1 and CDR2 (germline): MNHEY, SMNVEV (reference sequence).

At least ten counts were recorded for this clonotype. The chain has TRBV28 and TRBJ2-2, with TRBD2 matching over 13 bases. There are 15 residues in the CDR3. V dropped 8 bases and J dropped 7; count of bases not matched to a gene: 7. Germline values: CDR1 MDHEN, CDR2 SYDVKM. The CDR3 DNA sequence: TGTGCCAGCCGGACTAGCGGGAGACTTGTCGGGGAGCTGTTTTTT. As protein: CASRTSGRLVGELFF.

This clonotype was observed at least ten times. V usage is TRBV4-1 and J usage is TRBJ2-1, with D possibly being TRBD2 (7 bases). The CDR3 contains 14 residues. The V and J ends lost 5 bases and 4 bases respectively, with 12 bases between them. Germline V gives CDR1 MGHRA, CDR2 YSYEKL. The chain's CDR3 is CASSSGTPYNEQFF. The CDR3 DNA sequence: TGCGCCAGCAGCAGCGGGACACCTTACAATGAGCAGTTCTTC.

This clonotype has at least ten counts. The chain employs TRBV24-1 and TRBJ1-1; 7 bases align to TRBD1. The ends lost 4 bases at V and 5 bases at J; junction bases unmatched: 12. The CDR3 sequence is 16 residues long. Germline V CDR1 and CDR2: KGHDR, SFDVKD. CDR3 sequence: CATSDRSTGRRTEAFF. The CDR3 DNA follows: TGTGCCACCAGTGACCGATCGACAGGGAGGAGAACTGAAGCTTTCTTT.